Following are 17 T cell receptor beta chains from one sample sequenced in a study of identical twins. TCRdb recomputed calls from the 5' RACE reads with MiXCR, one row per CDR3 protein. The sample includes around 220,000 distinct CDR3 sequences, around 15% seen only once; the top ten take approximately 10%. The sequencing input was memory (CD45RO+) T cells sorted from blood. The receptors here all came from a woman in her late teens or twenties in good health.

The genes are TRBV20-1 and TRBJ2-2; tentative D call: TRBD2 (5 bases). The V gene's germline CDR1 is DFQATT and CDR2 SNEGSKA (reference sequence). The V gene lost 1 base and the J gene lost 6 bases, with 9 bases spanning the gap. The CDR3 extends over 13 amino acids. The CDR3 DNA reads TGCAGTGCTAGAGCGGGGTTCCCCGGGGAGCTGTTTTTT. Translation gives CSARAGFPGELFF.

This CDR3 is CASKIPGQNNSPLHF. The DNA for the CDR3 is TGTGCCAGCAAAATCCCGGGACAGAATAATTCACCCCTCCACTTT. The chain is built from TRBV2 and TRBJ1-6, with TRBD1 matching 7 bases. The CDR3 is made up of 15 amino acids. Unmatched junction bases numbered 8, after V lost 7 bases and J lost 5 bases. Germline CDR1 and CDR2: SNHLY and FYNNEI.

This clonotype appeared a few times. The J gene is TRBJ2-2, the V gene TRBV25-1; D is ambiguous. The ends were cut back, 0 bases at V and 6 bases at J, with 8 bases in the middle. Germline CDR1 and CDR2: MGHDK and SYGVNS. This CDR3 region has 14 residues. CDR3 protein: CASSEYHGSGELFF. CDR3 bases: TGTGCCAGCAGTGAATACCACGGTTCCGGGGAGCTGTTTTTT.

The gene calls are TRBV5-1 and TRBJ2-1; D not certain. The V gene's germline CDR1 is SGHRS and CDR2 YFSETQ. V was clipped by 0 bases and J by 3 bases, with 7 bases between them. CDR3 length: 14 residues. The CDR3 loop reads CASSLEAYYNEQFF. The CDR3 region has the DNA TGCGCCAGCAGCTTGGAAGCCTACTACAATGAGCAGTTCTTC.

This clonotype was recorded a few times. The chain links TRBV12-3 or TRBV12-4 to TRBJ2-3, with D perhaps TRBD1 or TRBD2 (5 bases each). The CDR3 spans 13 residues. V was shortened by 8 bases and J by 6 bases, with 15 bases between the two germline ends. The CDR3 sequence is CASLGRRGDTQYF. The CDR3 DNA sequence: TGTGCCAGCTTGGGGCGGCGCGGGGATACGCAGTATTTT.

This clonotype has at least ten counts. The gene calls are TRBV5-1 and TRBJ2-1; 9 nucleotides align to TRBD2. The germline CDR1 and CDR2 sequences are SGHRS and YFSETQ. Trimming at V came to 7 bases and at J to 1 base, leaving 24 bases not matched to a gene. This CDR3 region has 21 residues. CDR3 in amino acids: CASAANLRGGRWIGSYNEQFF. The CDR3 region has the DNA TGCGCCAGCGCCGCAAATCTGCGGGGGGGCCGATGGATAGGGTCCTACAATGAGCAGTTCTTC.

This clonotype was recorded a few times. The V gene is TRBV20-1, the J gene TRBJ2-5; D is possibly TRBD2 (6 bases). The CDR3 is 13 amino acids. Germline-derived CDR1 and CDR2 are DFQATT and SNEGSKA (reference sequence). V was cut by 1 base and J by 3 bases, with 9 bases left in between. DNA for the CDR3: TGCAGTGCTAGAGGTGGCGGGAAAGAGACCCAGTACTTC. It is translated as CSARGGGKETQYF.

The table lists this clonotype with a few counts. V usage is TRBV11-2 and J usage is TRBJ1-1; no clear D gene. Germline CDR1 and CDR2: SGHAT and FQNNGV. The CDR3 length is 16 residues. The V end lost 1 base, the J end lost 1 base, and 13 bases lay between the germline ends. The CDR3 loop reads CASSLGVGLENTEAFF. The CDR3 region has the DNA TGTGCCAGCAGCTTAGGGGTCGGGTTGGAGAACACTGAAGCTTTCTTT.

J is TRBJ2-7 and V is TRBV4-1, with 8 nucleotides matching TRBD1. This CDR3 comprises 16 residues. J lost 3 bases, V lost 4 bases, and 11 bases had no gene match. Germline V gene sequence: CDR1 MGHRA, CDR2 YSYEKL. Here the CDR3 reads CASSRKPGQDIYEQYF. CDR3 sequence (DNA): TGCGCCAGCAGCCGGAAGCCGGGACAGGACATCTACGAGCAGTACTTC.

V is TRBV7-2 and J is TRBJ2-2; 7 nucleotides align to TRBD2. V lost 5 bases to trimming and J lost 0 bases; unmatched junction nucleotides: 6. CDR1 is SGHTA and CDR2 is FQGNSA in the germline V gene. This CDR3 is built from 16 residues. CDR3: CASSLRAGSNTGELFF. The CDR3 bases are TGTGCCAGCAGCCTGCGAGCGGGGTCGAACACCGGGGAGCTGTTTTTT.

This clonotype was observed a handful of times. The chain carries TRBV18 and TRBJ2-1; TRBD2 matches at 9 bases. The CDR3 is 16 residues long. CDR1 is KGHSH, CDR2 LQKENI, per germline. Trimming cost V 6 bases and J 2 bases; bases outside gene matches: 8. The CDR3 sequence is CASSLPASGTYNEQFF. For the CDR3, the DNA is TGTGCCAGCTCCCTCCCGGCTAGCGGGACCTACAATGAGCAGTTCTTC.

This clonotype was counted between two and nine times. V gene TRBV20-1 combines with J gene TRBJ2-7; D perhaps matches TRBD2 (6 bases). Trimming shortened V by 0 bases and J by 0 bases, and 12 bases separated the two germline ends. This CDR3 comprises 15 residues. Germline CDR1 DFQATT, CDR2 SNEGSKA (reference sequence). CDR3 loop: CSARDGGVSSYEQYF. The CDR3 DNA follows: TGCAGTGCTAGAGATGGCGGGGTGAGCTCCTACGAGCAGTACTTC.

This chain uses TRBV12-3 or TRBV12-4 with TRBJ2-1; 8 positions agree with TRBD2. V shed 6 bases, J shed 16 bases, and the junction held 5 bases outside the gene matches. The CDR3 extends over 10 amino acids. CDR3 bases: TGTGCCAGCAGCGCCGGGACTAGTTTCTTC. Translated, it gives CASSAGTSFF.

This clonotype has a handful of counts. This chain uses TRBV3-1 with TRBJ2-5; TRBD2 aligns across 7 bases. The V and J ends lost 0 bases and 6 bases, in that order; junction bases with no gene match: 4. Germline V CDR1 and CDR2: LGHDT, YNNKEL (reference sequence). This CDR3 has 14 residues. CDR3 loop: CASSQEGGWKTQYF. The DNA of the CDR3 is TGTGCCAGCAGCCAAGAGGGAGGGTGGAAGACCCAGTACTTC.

This clonotype was detected ten times or more. The chain carries TRBV30 and TRBJ2-5; the match to TRBD1 covers 8 bases. The length of the CDR3 is 16 residues. Germline values: CDR1 GTSNPN, CDR2 SVGIG (reference sequence). Trimming cost V 2 bases and J 2 bases; bases outside gene matches: 10. This chain's CDR3 is CAWSKGNRGIQETQYF. The CDR3 DNA reads as TGTGCCTGGAGTAAGGGAAACAGGGGGATTCAAGAGACCCAGTACTTC.

This clonotype has just a few counts. The V gene is TRBV12-3 or TRBV12-4, the J gene TRBJ2-5, with D perhaps matching TRBD1 or TRBD2 (5 bases each). V lost 4 bases, J lost 5 bases, and 14 bases lay in between. The CDR3 loop spans 14 amino acids. This chain's CDR3 is CASSYSGTAETQYF. CDR3 DNA sequence: TGTGCCAGCAGTTACTCCGGGACCGCGGAGACCCAGTACTTC.

This clonotype was seen only a few times. The chain links TRBV18 to TRBJ2-7, with 8 nucleotides matching TRBD1. V lost 2 bases, J lost 0 bases, and 9 bases stayed unmatched. Germline lookup yields CDR1 KGHSH and CDR2 LQKENI. The CDR3 contains 17 residues. CDR3 protein: CASSPFPGQGSSYEQYF. CDR3 nucleotide sequence: TGTGCCAGCTCACCATTTCCCGGACAGGGTTCCTCCTACGAGCAGTACTTC.